The clone carrying this T cell receptor beta chain was recorded at least ten times. Its matching antigen is unknown. Hyperthyroidism was newly diagnosed in patients aged 18 to 65 (duration under 2 months). Exclusions: uncontrolled infection, other autoimmune disease, pregnancy, lactation. RNA transcripts yielded amplified TCR beta CDR3 regions. The HTBI primer set drove a first-round RT-PCR of the TCR CDR3. TCRdb independently ran MiXCR on the multiplex PCR reads; one entry per CDR3 protein. The table shows some 380,000 distinct CDR3 sequences, with approximately 13% occurring only once. The data were obtained in a study of T cells in Graves' hyperthyroidism and ophthalmopathy. Study results and limitations: The model foresaw ophthalmopathy a median roughly 6.6 months prior to onset. Blood also showed most of the thyroid clonotypes that were expanded above 0.001.

The origin of this receptor is a man aged 30-40 years with Graves' hyperthyroidism that later progressed to Graves' ophthalmopathy. The specimen sequenced was blood.

This CDR3 reads CASKGENTEAFF. In DNA form, the CDR3 reads TGTGCCAGCAAGGGTGAGAACACTGAAGCTTTCTTT. This rearrangement joins TRBV2 to TRBJ1-1, with D hard to call. Germline-derived CDR1 and CDR2 are SNHLY and FYNNEI. This CDR3 is built from 12 residues. V dropped 7 bases and J dropped 1 base, with 7 bases sitting between them. The complete variable domain, with remaining parts taken from reference TRBV2 and TRBJ1-1, reads EPEVTQTPSHQVTQMGQEVILRCVPISNHLYFYWYRQILGQKVEFLVSFYNNEISEKSEIFDDQFSVERPDGSNFTLKIRSTKLEDSAMYFCASKGENTEAFFGQGTRLTVV.